A single sample is the source of the 17 T cell receptor beta chains below, sequenced in a study of blood T cell repertoires in COVID-19. Libraries were prepared by immunoSEQ multiplex PCR; TCRdb keeps only in-frame clonotypes and omits some of them. This table holds a few hundred thousand clones, about 92% found once. Sequencing was performed on PBMCs or T cells enriched from blood (not recorded which). The receptors originated from a woman between 25 and 40 years old who had recovered from COVID-19.

As to this clone: In the same sample, other DNA sequences code for this CDR3. The gene calls are TRBV5-1 and TRBJ1-4; possible D gene TRBD1, 6 bases. The CDR3 spans 14 residues. CDR1 is SGHRS and CDR2 is YFSETQ in the germline V gene. Trimming removed 2 bases at V and 3 bases at J, with 8 bases between. Here the CDR3 DNA reads TGCGCCAGCAGCTTAGGACAGTCTAATGAAAAACTGTTTTTT. It translates to CASSLGQSNEKLFF.

The rearrangement joins TRBV19 to TRBJ1-3; D gene unclear. CDR1 is LNHDA and CDR2 is SQIVND in the germline V gene (reference sequence). The length of the CDR3 is 13 residues. The V and J ends lost 8 bases and 0 bases respectively, with 8 bases between them. CDR3 sequence (DNA): TGTGCCAGTCGAAGAGACTCTGGAAACACCATATATTTT. This sequence encodes CASRRDSGNTIYF. Full variable domain (missing parts from reference TRBV19 and TRBJ1-3): DGGITQSPKYLFRKEGQNVTLSCEQNLNHDAMYWYRQDPGQGLRLIYYSQIVNDFQKGDIAEGYSVSREKKESFPLTVTSAQKNPTAFYLCASRRDSGNTIYFGEGSWLTVV.

The V call is TRBV11-3, the J call TRBJ2-7; the D gene is possibly TRBD2 (5 bases). The length of the CDR3 is 15 residues. The germline gives CDR1 SGHNT, CDR2 YENEEA. The V end was cut by 5 bases, the J end by 4 bases, with 18 bases between. The CDR3 here is CASSPRRGITYEQYF. For the CDR3, the DNA is TGTGCCAGCAGCCCCCGCCGGGGAATCACGTACGAGCAGTACTTC.

This chain links TRBV19 with TRBJ1-1; a weak D match, TRBD1 (5 bases). Trimming took off 3 bases at V and 0 bases at J, with 14 bases between the two ends. This CDR3 is built from 16 residues. Germline CDR1 reads LNHDA; CDR2 reads SQIVND (reference sequence). The CDR3 coding sequence is TGTGCCAGTAGTATTAGGTATACGGGGGTGAACACTGAAGCTTTCTTT. This encodes CASSIRYTGVNTEAFF.

This clone came up once. The V gene is TRBV2, the J gene TRBJ2-1, with 8 positions matching TRBD2. CDR1 is SNHLY, CDR2 FYNNEI, per germline. The V segment lost 2 bases and the J segment 6 bases; nucleotides outside the gene matches: 3. This CDR3 has 14 amino acids. As DNA, the CDR3 is TGTGCCAGCAGTGAACTACTAGCGGTCAATGAGCAGTTCTTC. Translated, it gives CASSELLAVNEQFF. Combining the CDR3 with reference TRBV2 and TRBJ2-1 gives the whole variable domain EPEVTQTPSHQVTQMGQEVILRCVPISNHLYFYWYRQILGQKVEFLVSFYNNEISEKSEIFDDQFSVERPDGSNFTLKIRSTKLEDSAMYFCASSELLAVNEQFFGPGTRLTVL.

J is TRBJ2-7 and V is TRBV5-1; possibly TRBD1 for D (5 bases). Trimming took off 2 bases at V and 2 bases at J, with 11 bases between the two ends. Germline-derived CDR1 and CDR2 are SGHRS and YFSETQ. The CDR3 extends over 14 amino acids. The CDR3 loop is CASSFGQGPYEQYF. The CDR3 nucleotides read TGCGCCAGCAGCTTTGGGCAGGGTCCCTACGAGCAGTACTTC.

In nucleotides, the CDR3 is TGTGCCACCAGCCCCCCTGGGCAGGGCTATGGCTACACCTTC. It specifies CATSPPGQGYGYTF. The chain joins TRBV15 to TRBJ1-2; TRBD1 is a possible D gene (5 bases). Germline V gene data show CDR1 as LNHNV and CDR2 as YYDKDF (reference sequence). Trimming pared 5 bases from V and 4 bases from J, leaving 14 bases between. The CDR3 contains 14 residues.

This sequence joins TRBV28 and TRBJ2-5, with 12 nucleotides matching TRBD1. The V segment lost 7 bases and the J segment 5 bases; nucleotides outside the gene matches: 5. CDR1 and CDR2 (germline): MDHEN, SYDVKM. The CDR3 length is 14 residues. CDR3 region: CASNGDRGRETQYF. CDR3 DNA sequence: TGTGCCAGCAACGGGGACAGGGGGCGGGAGACCCAGTACTTC.

The J gene is TRBJ1-5, the V gene TRBV19; 8 bases map to TRBD1. V was pared by 3 bases and J by 9 bases, with 13 bases of the junction left unmatched. The length of the CDR3 is 16 residues. Germline values: CDR1 LNHDA, CDR2 SQIVND (reference sequence). DNA for the CDR3: TGTGCCAGTAGTATCGTCCCGGGACAGGAGTGGGGGCCCCAGCATTTT. Protein sequence: CASSIVPGQEWGPQHF.

The chain couples TRBV6-6 to TRBJ2-1, with 7 bases that match TRBD1. Germline V gives CDR1 MNHNY, CDR2 SVGAGI (reference sequence). The trim removed 5 bases at V and 0 bases at J, leaving 4 bases unmatched. CDR3 length: 15 amino acids. CDR3 region: CASSTAGGSYNEQFF. DNA of the CDR3: TGTGCCAGCAGTACAGCAGGGGGCTCCTACAATGAGCAGTTCTTC.

The chain carries TRBV13 and TRBJ1-3; D possibly corresponds to TRBD1 (6 bases). Trimming took 2 bases from V and 4 from J, leaving 12 bases between them. The CDR3 runs to 15 residues. Per the germline V gene, CDR1 is PRHDT and CDR2 is FYEKMQ (reference sequence). The CDR3 nucleotides are TGTGCCAGCAGCTTATCCACAGGGAACGGAAACACCATATATTTT. Its translation: CASSLSTGNGNTIYF. The full variable domain, rest sourced from reference TRBV13 and TRBJ1-3, is AAGVIQSPRHLIKEKRETATLKCYPIPRHDTVYWYQQGPGQDPQFLISFYEKMQSDKGSIPDRFSAQQFSDYHSELNMSSLELGDSALYFCASSLSTGNGNTIYFGEGSWLTVV.

The rearrangement joins TRBV6-5 to TRBJ1-3; D unresolved. The CDR3 spans 13 residues. Per the germline V gene, CDR1 is MNHEY and CDR2 is SVGAGI. V was cut by 0 bases and J by 4 bases, with 4 bases left in between. The CDR3 nucleotides are TGTGCCAGCAGTTACTCGAGCGGAAACACCATATATTTT. Its translation is CASSYSSGNTIYF.

The chain links TRBV10-3 to TRBJ1-2; D might be TRBD1 (5 bases). Per the germline V gene, CDR1 is ENHRY and CDR2 is SYGVKD. V lost 7 bases and J lost 5, with 14 bases in between. This CDR3 region has 13 residues. The CDR3 DNA follows: TGTGCCATCAAGGGGTACTCTACGTATGGCTACACCTTC. Translation: CAIKGYSTYGYTF.

The V gene is TRBV27, the J gene TRBJ1-1; D possibly corresponds to TRBD1 (5 bases). The CDR3 contains 15 residues. V lost 6 bases to trimming and J lost 3 bases, with 17 bases between them. Germline CDR1 is MNHEY and CDR2 is SMNVEV (reference sequence). CDR3 DNA: TGTGCCAGCAGCCCCCGACACACAGGCTACACTGAAGCTTTCTTT. Translating gives CASSPRHTGYTEAFF.

The chain links TRBV7-2 to TRBJ1-4; 12 bases fit TRBD1. CDR1 is SGHTA, CDR2 FQGNSA, per germline. The V and J ends lost 4 bases and 7 bases, in that order; junction bases with no gene match: 1. CDR3 size: 14 residues. CDR3 amino acids: CASSWDRGPEKLFF. In nucleotides, the CDR3 is TGTGCCAGCAGCTGGGACAGGGGGCCTGAAAAACTGTTTTTT.

This CDR3 is CASSLSGTAGNTIYF. The CDR3 nucleotides read TGCGCCAGCAGCTTATCCGGGACAGCTGGAAACACCATATATTTT. V usage is TRBV5-1 and J usage is TRBJ1-3; 7 positions match TRBD1. Germline V CDR1 and CDR2: SGHRS, YFSETQ. The CDR3 is 15 amino acids. Losses at the gene ends were 2 bases for V and 2 bases for J; bases not matched to a gene: 4.

J is TRBJ2-1 and V is TRBV7-2; the match to TRBD2 covers 8 bases. Germline V gene data show CDR1 as SGHTA and CDR2 as FQGNSA. The CDR3 covers 17 residues. J was trimmed by 2 bases and V by 3 bases; bases with no gene match: 9. The CDR3 reads CASSFVRLAITYNEQFF. The CDR3 coding sequence is TGTGCCAGCAGCTTTGTTCGACTAGCGATTACCTACAATGAGCAGTTCTTC. The whole variable domain, remainder taken from reference TRBV7-2 and TRBJ2-1, is GAGVSQSPSNKVTEKGKDVELRCDPISGHTALYWYRQSLGQGLEFLIYFQGNSAPDKSGLPSDRFSAERTGGSVSTLTIQRTQQEDSAVYLCASSFVRLAITYNEQFFGPGTRLTVL.